The entry below describes one TCR beta chain. Its antigen is as yet unknown. CDR3 length: 14 residues. V lost 4 bases to trimming and J lost 4 bases, with 10 bases between them. Per the germline V gene, CDR1 is MRHNA and CDR2 is SNTAGT. This sample is part of a study of T cells after yellow fever vaccination. Study-wide points: It was a small share of clonotypes that appeared in both CD4 and CD8 compartments. Reappearance after the booster was seen for most primary-vaccination clones, at 95% to 96% CD4 and about 90% CD8. In FACS-sorted repertoires, abundant clonotypes from the bulk population could appear as contaminants.

TCRdb analysed the 5' RACE reads with MiXCR anew, one entry per CDR3 protein. Of more than 350,000 distinct CDR3 sequences listed, 11% are singletons. Sample: PBMCs, taken on the day of the first yellow fever vaccination. This sequence was found in a man aged 18-30 years who received the YFV17D yellow fever vaccine. This chain uses TRBV6-4 with TRBJ2-2; TRBD1 or TRBD2 may be the D gene (5 bases each). The CDR3 sequence: CASSVWGFTGELFF. CDR3 sequence (DNA): TGTGCCAGCAGTGTTTGGGGGTTCACCGGGGAGCTGTTTTTT.